The rows below give T cell receptor beta chains drawn from one sample of a study of blood T cell repertoires in COVID-19. Profiling relied on immunoSEQ multiplex PCR, and the TCRdb table lists in-frame clones only, not all of them. Found here are roughly 60,000 clones, 90% of them singletons; the top ten hold around 8.4%. The sample consisted of peripheral blood. The receptor set was obtained from a woman of 80 years or more with active COVID-19. Each CDR3 is given with its conserved first and last residue. The D gene is left open where the match is weak. Where a row states a size, it is once, few, many or the class of an expanded clone; other rows omit it.

>.|few|TRBV28|TRBJ1-5
CASTRPAGDQPQHF
TGTGCCAGCACTAGACCGGCGGGGGATCAGCCCCAGCATTTT
>.|.|TRBV5-1|TRBJ1-2
CANKTPGEYYGYTF
TGCGCCAACAAGACACCAGGGGAGTACTATGGCTACACCTTC
>TRBD1|.|TRBV27|TRBJ2-7
CASGQGPSSYEQYF
TGTGCCAGCGGACAGGGCCCCTCCTCCTACGAGCAGTACTTC
>TRBD2|.|TRBV6-5|TRBJ2-2
CASSLAGGRDTGELFF
TGTGCCAGCAGTTTAGCGGGGGGGCGTGACACCGGGGAGCTGTTTTTT
>.|.|TRBV27|TRBJ2-2
CASSLLLATSPGELFF
TGTGCCAGCAGTTTATTACTAGCTACTTCGCCCGGGGAGCTGTTTTTT
>TRBD1|.|TRBV5-1|TRBJ2-7
CASSRGTGIYEQYF
TGCGCCAGCAGCCGCGGGACAGGGATCTACGAGCAGTACTTC
>.|few|TRBV3-1/TRBV3-2|TRBJ1-5
CASSQGTANQPQHF
TGTGCCAGCAGCCAAGGGACTGCAAATCAGCCCCAGCATTTT
>.|.|TRBV5-1|TRBJ1-3
CASSLAGVVAGNTIYF
TGCGCCAGCAGCTTGGCCGGGGTGGTGGCTGGAAACACCATATATTTT
>.|.|TRBV4-1|TRBJ1-3
CASSHAMRVKGNTIYF
TGCGCCAGCAGCCATGCCATGCGGGTAAAAGGAAACACCATATATTTT
>TRBD1|.|TRBV29-1|TRBJ2-4
CSVERSGGDIQYF
TGCAGCGTTGAGAGGTCAGGGGGAGACATTCAGTACTTC
>TRBD2|once|TRBV4-2|TRBJ2-7
CASSQASRELDEQYF
TGTGCCAGCAGCCAAGCCTCGCGGGAGCTAGACGAGCAGTACTTC
>.|.|TRBV9|TRBJ1-2
CASSVLWGLSDGLTF
TGTGCCAGCAGCGTTCTGTGGGGGCTGTCTGACGGCCTCACCTTC
>TRBD1|.|TRBV18|TRBJ2-5
CASSRQGSGETQYF
TGTGCCAGCTCACGACAGGGGAGTGGAGAGACCCAGTACTTC
>.|.|TRBV5-1|TRBJ1-2
CASSIGHRNNYGYTF
TGCGCCAGCAGCATAGGACATCGGAATAACTATGGCTACACCTTC
>.|few|TRBV15|TRBJ1-1
CATSRGANTEAFF
TGTGCCACCAGCAGAGGAGCCAACACTGAAGCTTTCTTT
>TRBD1|.|TRBV9|TRBJ2-7
CASSVAAGTGPSSYEQYF
TGTGCCAGCAGCGTAGCGGCCGGGACAGGCCCGAGCTCCTACGAGCAGTACTTC
>.|.|TRBV29-1|TRBJ2-5
CSVALAEETQYF
TGCAGCGTTGCACTAGCCGAGGAGACCCAGTACTTC
>.|.|TRBV7-6|TRBJ2-7
CASSLDTSYEQYF
TGTGCCAGCAGCTTAGATACTTCCTACGAGCAGTACTTC
>.|.|TRBV28|TRBJ1-2
CASSLDYRGGYTF
TGTGCCAGCAGTTTAGATTATCGGGGTGGCTACACCTTC
>TRBD2|once|TRBV28|TRBJ2-7
CASSLSLAGYEQYF
TGTGCCAGCAGTTTAAGTCTAGCGGGCTACGAGCAGTACTTC
>.|once|TRBV28|TRBJ1-1
CASRSGRILNTEAFF
TGTGCCAGCAGAAGCGGGCGGATTCTGAACACTGAAGCTTTCTTT
>.|.|TRBV11-2|TRBJ2-1
CASSSGAPISYNEQFF
TGTGCCAGCAGCTCAGGGGCCCCCATCTCCTACAATGAGCAGTTCTTC
>.|.|TRBV6-6|TRBJ1-1
CASRPLTTIPTEAFF
TGTGCCAGCAGACCCCTAACTACCATCCCCACTGAAGCTTTCTTT
>TRBD2|.|TRBV28|TRBJ2-2
CASSFGLAGGELFF
TGTGCCAGCAGTTTTGGCCTAGCGGGCGGGGAGCTGTTTTTT
>TRBD2|few|TRBV4-2|TRBJ2-3
CASSPRGGGVTDTQYF
TGTGCCAGCAGCCCTCGGGGCGGGGGGGTTACAGATACGCAGTATTTT
>TRBD1|.|TRBV6-5|TRBJ2-5
CASSSGQFQETQYF
TGTGCCAGCAGTTCGGGACAGTTTCAAGAGACCCAGTACTTC
>TRBD2|once|TRBV7-9|TRBJ2-2
CASSDPPAGGITGELFF
TGTGCCAGCAGCGACCCCCCCGCGGGGGGGATCACCGGGGAGCTGTTTTTT
>.|.|TRBV7-9|TRBJ2-1
CASTRQEGNEQFF
TGTGCCAGCACGAGACAAGAGGGCAATGAGCAGTTCTTC
>TRBD2|.|TRBV10-3|TRBJ2-1
CAISKRETSYNEQFF
TGTGCCATCAGTAAGCGGGAGACTTCCTACAATGAGCAGTTCTTC
>.|.|TRBV20-1|TRBJ1-1
CSASRGTEAFF
TGCAGTGCTAGTCGGGGCACTGAAGCTTTCTTT
>TRBD1|.|TRBV10-1|TRBJ2-3
CASSESGDRGGWKYF
TGCGCCAGCAGTGAGTCGGGGGACAGGGGAGGTTGGAAGTATTTT
>TRBD1|.|TRBV7-6|TRBJ1-1
CASSRGQGMNTEAFF
TGTGCCAGCAGCCGGGGACAGGGGATGAACACTGAAGCTTTCTTT
>.|.|TRBV5-1|TRBJ2-3
CASSGPTDTQYF
TGCGCCAGCAGCGGGCCCACAGATACGCAGTATTTT
>.|.|TRBV27|TRBJ1-5
CASSRTPYSNQPQHF
TGTGCCAGCAGCCGGACACCCTATAGCAATCAGCCCCAGCATTTT
>TRBD2|.|TRBV18|TRBJ2-7
CASSSSRASGIGEQYF
TGTGCCAGCTCATCCAGCCGGGCTAGCGGGATTGGGGAGCAGTACTTC
>TRBD1|.|TRBV5-1|TRBJ1-4
CASSFNRGRGEKLFF
TGCGCCAGCAGCTTTAACAGGGGGCGGGGTGAAAAACTGTTTTTT
>TRBD1|once|TRBV7-9|TRBJ1-4
CASSKGQGSKVNEKLFF
TGTGCCAGCAGCAAGGGACAGGGGAGTAAAGTTAATGAAAAACTGTTTTTT
>.|.|TRBV21-1|TRBJ2-7
CASSKGVPMGLYEQYF
TGTGCCAGCAGCAAAGGGGTCCCAATGGGACTCTACGAGCAGTACTTC
>.|.|TRBV2|TRBJ1-6
CARNRDANSPLHF
TGTGCCAGAAACAGGGACGCCAATTCACCCCTCCACTTT
>.|.|TRBV7-2|TRBJ2-3
CASRKFGFFTDTQYF
TGTGCCAGCAGGAAATTCGGGTTTTTCACAGATACGCAGTATTTT
>.|.|TRBV11-2|TRBJ1-6
CASSFDNSPLHF
TGTGCCAGCAGCTTCGATAATTCACCCCTCCACTTT
>.|.|TRBV5-1|TRBJ1-3
CASSLEGHLGDTIYF
TGCGCCAGCAGCTTGGAGGGACATTTAGGGGACACCATATATTTT
>.|.|TRBV7-7|TRBJ2-3
CASGKGQLTDTQYF
TGTGCCAGCGGAAAGGGACAACTCACAGATACGCAGTATTTT
>.|once|TRBV10-3|TRBJ2-7
CAISDQGYEQYF
TGTGCCATCAGTGATCAGGGCTACGAGCAGTACTTC
>.|once|TRBV7-9|TRBJ2-3
CASSPGQSSTDTQYF
TGTGCCAGCAGCCCAGGGCAGTCCAGCACAGATACGCAGTATTTT
>.|.|TRBV28|TRBJ1-4
CASNRSDRGNEKLFF
TGTGCCAGCAATCGATCGGACCGGGGTAATGAAAAACTGTTTTTT
>.|.|TRBV3-1/TRBV3-2|TRBJ2-3
CASSRRGGRGTDTQYF
TGTGCCAGCAGCCGGAGGGGGGGGCGCGGCACAGATACGCAGTATTTT
>.|once|TRBV3-1/TRBV3-2|TRBJ1-1
CASSQAQEAFF
TGTGCCAGCAGCCAAGCGCAGGAAGCTTTCTTT
>TRBD1|once|TRBV6-5|TRBJ2-3
CASRQPGGVDTQYF
TGTGCCAGCAGGCAACCAGGGGGCGTGGATACGCAGTATTTT
>.|.|TRBV3-1/TRBV3-2|TRBJ2-6
CASSQGRAANSGANVLTF
TGTGCCAGCAGCCAAGGCAGGGCCGCAAACTCTGGGGCCAACGTCCTGACTTTC
>TRBD2|.|TRBV7-6|TRBJ2-2
CASSLESGGLNTGELFF
TGTGCCAGCAGTCTAGAGAGCGGGGGCCTGAACACCGGGGAGCTGTTTTTT
>TRBD2|.|TRBV3-1/TRBV3-2|TRBJ2-3
CASSRSGVADTQYF
TGTGCCAGCAGCCGTAGCGGGGTTGCAGATACGCAGTATTTT
>.|.|TRBV5-1|TRBJ2-2
CASTWVGSDTGELFF
TGCGCCAGCACCTGGGTCGGGAGTGACACCGGGGAGCTGTTTTTT
>.|.|TRBV12-3/TRBV12-4|TRBJ2-2
CASSPGVAGELFF
TGTGCCAGCAGTCCCGGTGTCGCCGGGGAGCTGTTTTTT
>TRBD1|.|TRBV5-4|TRBJ1-2
CASSTGQGVYGYTF
TGTGCCAGCAGCACAGGACAGGGAGTTTATGGCTACACCTTC
>.|.|TRBV24-1|TRBJ2-2
CATRSQNTGELFF
TGTGCCACCAGGAGTCAAAACACCGGGGAGCTGTTTTTT